This T cell receptor (beta chain) was obtained from a study of vaccination and CD4 T cells after COVID-19. Background on the study: Two of the convalescents were Hispanic, and convalescents were six males and four females.

The CDR3 spans 13 residues. Trimming left V 3 bases short and J 8 bases short, with 13 bases between. Comment on this clonotype: The antigen is unknown.

Sequencing of DNA taken from cultured CD4+ T cells relied on the Oncomine TCR Beta short-read assay. Genomic DNA was extracted from cultured CD4+ T cells. TCRdb reanalysed the PCR reads using MiXCR and keeps one entry per CDR3 protein. The sample carries under 6,500 distinct CDR3 sequences, about 45% recorded once. This sample's treatment: 10-day PBMC culture with coronavirus spike peptide pools or control peptides (ViraFEST assay). It was before the COVID-19 pandemic (2011-2018) that the unexposed donor's CD4+ T cells were collected. TCR sequencing followed the expansion of antigen-specific T cells with peptide pools in ViraFEST. Peptide pools at roughly 10 ug/ml, together with 10 IU/ml IL-2, were added to cultures of more than 1.5 million PBMCs per well.

The origin of this receptor is a human donor in good health. This sequence joins TRBV12-3 or TRBV12-4 and TRBJ1-2, with TRBD1 as a possible D gene (5 bases). Sequencing was carried out using CD4+ T cells from blood, cultured in vitro. CDR3 amino acids: CASSFAGEGGYTF. The CDR3 DNA reads TGTGCCAGCAGTTTTGCGGGGGAAGGCGGCTACACCTTC.